This T cell receptor (beta chain) was sequenced in a study of shared clonotypes between healthy human individuals. Naive CD8 populations comprised CD45RO-negative cells positively selected for CCR7, excluding terminally differentiated effector memory CD45RA+ cells. This CDR3 contains 13 residues. The V and J ends lost 2 bases and 3 bases, in that order; junction bases with no gene match: 1. Germline V gene lookup returns CDR1 SGHVS and CDR2 FQNEAQ. To note about this clone: Additional DNA sequences in this sample encode the identical CDR3.

Generated by immunoSEQ multiplex PCR, the TCRdb table keeps only in-frame clones and is missing some. Here the sample spans around 2.1 million clones, about 92% being singletons. The chain has TRBV7-8 and TRBJ2-7; 7 nucleotides match TRBD1. Sequencing was done on a sample of naive CD8+ T cells from PBMCs. The TCR comes from a man younger than 35 in good health. Some clones in this sample may be carry-over from other donors' samples. CDR3 amino acids: CASSLRDSYEQYF. For the CDR3, the DNA is TGTGCCAGCAGCTTACGGGACAGCTACGAGCAGTACTTC.